Described below is a single T cell receptor (beta chain) sequence and its context. Its antigen is not identified. TCRdb keeps only in-frame clones here, not all; method: immunoSEQ multiplex PCR. The table shows tens of thousands of clones, with about 89% occurring only once. The sample comes from a study of cytomegalovirus exposure and HLA in healthy donors. General study results and limits: One later analysis, an examination of the 100 to 150 validation repertoires, found that first-cohort TCR clusters tended to co-occur in them.

Germline V gives CDR1 MGHRA, CDR2 YSYEKL. Trimming at V came to 0 bases and at J to 3 bases, leaving 7 bases not matched to a gene. The CDR3 is 19 residues long. Input material: PBMCs. This TCR was recovered from a woman younger than 35 in good health and CMV-seronegative. The chain couples TRBV4-1 to TRBJ2-2; 13 bases agree with TRBD2. The CDR3 region is CASSQDELAGGPYTGELFF. The CDR3 nucleotides are TGCGCCAGCAGCCAAGATGAACTAGCGGGAGGGCCTTACACCGGGGAGCTGTTTTTT.